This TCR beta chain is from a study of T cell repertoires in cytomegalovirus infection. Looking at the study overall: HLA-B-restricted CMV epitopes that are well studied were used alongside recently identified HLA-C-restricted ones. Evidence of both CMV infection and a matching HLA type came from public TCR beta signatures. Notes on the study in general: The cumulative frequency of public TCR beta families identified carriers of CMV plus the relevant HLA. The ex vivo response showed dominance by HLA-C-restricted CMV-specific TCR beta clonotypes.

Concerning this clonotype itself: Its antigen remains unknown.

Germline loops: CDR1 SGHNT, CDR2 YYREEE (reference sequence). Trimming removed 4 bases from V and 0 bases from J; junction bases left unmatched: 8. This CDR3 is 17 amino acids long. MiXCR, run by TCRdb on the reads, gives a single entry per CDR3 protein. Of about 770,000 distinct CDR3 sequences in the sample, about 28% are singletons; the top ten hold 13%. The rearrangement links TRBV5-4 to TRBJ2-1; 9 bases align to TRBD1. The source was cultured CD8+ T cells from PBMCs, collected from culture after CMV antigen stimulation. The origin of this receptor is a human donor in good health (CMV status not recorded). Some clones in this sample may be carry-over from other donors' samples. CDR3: CASSLPTGGTSYNEQFF. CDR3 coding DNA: TGTGCCAGCAGCCTACCGACAGGGGGAACCTCCTACAATGAGCAGTTCTTC.